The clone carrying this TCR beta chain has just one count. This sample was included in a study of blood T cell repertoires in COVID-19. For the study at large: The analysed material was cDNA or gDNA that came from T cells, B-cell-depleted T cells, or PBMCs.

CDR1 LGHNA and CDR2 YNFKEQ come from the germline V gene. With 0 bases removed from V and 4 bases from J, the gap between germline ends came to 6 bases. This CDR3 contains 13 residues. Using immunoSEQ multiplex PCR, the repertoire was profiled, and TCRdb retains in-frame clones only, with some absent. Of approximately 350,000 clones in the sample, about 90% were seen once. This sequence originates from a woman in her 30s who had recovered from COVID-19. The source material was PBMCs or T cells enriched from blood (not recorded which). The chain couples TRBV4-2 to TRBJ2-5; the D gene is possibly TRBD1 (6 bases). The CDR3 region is CASSQEGAETQYF. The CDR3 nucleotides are TGTGCCAGCAGCCAAGAGGGGGCAGAGACCCAGTACTTC.